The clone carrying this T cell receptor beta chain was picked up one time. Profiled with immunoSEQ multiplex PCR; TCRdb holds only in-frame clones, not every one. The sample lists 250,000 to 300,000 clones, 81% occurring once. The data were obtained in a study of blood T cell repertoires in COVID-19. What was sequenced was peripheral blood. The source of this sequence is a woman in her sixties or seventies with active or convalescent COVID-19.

The CDR3 DNA is TGTGCCAGCAGGGGGGAGGGGAGGACCGGGGAGCTGTTTTTT. Protein: CASRGEGRTGELFF. The chain recombines TRBV3-1 (or the pseudogene TRBV3-2) with TRBJ2-2; 7 bases are shared with TRBD2. The trim removed 6 bases at V and 5 bases at J, leaving 6 bases unmatched. CDR3 size: 14 residues. Germline V lookup: CDR1 LGHDT, CDR2 YNNKEL (reference sequence).